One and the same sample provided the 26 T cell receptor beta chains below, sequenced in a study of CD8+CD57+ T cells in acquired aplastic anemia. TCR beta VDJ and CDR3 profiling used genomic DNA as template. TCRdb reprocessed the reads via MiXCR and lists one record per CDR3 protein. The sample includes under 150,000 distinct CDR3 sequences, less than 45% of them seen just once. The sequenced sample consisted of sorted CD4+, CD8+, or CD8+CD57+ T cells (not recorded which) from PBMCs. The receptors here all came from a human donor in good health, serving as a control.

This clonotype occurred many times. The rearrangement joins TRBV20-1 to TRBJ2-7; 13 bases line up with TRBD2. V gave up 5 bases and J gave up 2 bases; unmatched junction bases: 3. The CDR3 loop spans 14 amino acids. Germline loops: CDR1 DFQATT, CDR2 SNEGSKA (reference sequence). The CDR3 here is CSAEGLAGAYEQYF. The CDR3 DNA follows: TGCAGTGCTGAAGGACTAGCGGGAGCCTACGAGCAGTACTTC.

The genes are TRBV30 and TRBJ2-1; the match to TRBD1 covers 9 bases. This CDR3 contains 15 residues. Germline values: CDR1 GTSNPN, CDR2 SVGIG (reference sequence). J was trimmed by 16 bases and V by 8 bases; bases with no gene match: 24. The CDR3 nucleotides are TGTGCCCGCACAACTCCCGGGACAGGGACCGGGATGCAATTCTTC. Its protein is CARTTPGTGTGMQFF.

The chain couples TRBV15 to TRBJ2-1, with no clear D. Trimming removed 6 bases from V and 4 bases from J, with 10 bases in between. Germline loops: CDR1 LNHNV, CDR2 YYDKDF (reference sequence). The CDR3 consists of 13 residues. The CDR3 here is CATRGELYNEQFF. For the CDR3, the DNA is TGTGCCACCAGAGGAGAATTATACAATGAGCAGTTCTTC. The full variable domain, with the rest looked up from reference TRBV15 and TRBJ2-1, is DAMVIQNPRYQVTQFGKPVTLSCSQTLNHNVMYWYQQKSSQAPKLLFHYYDKDFNNEADTPDNFQSRRPNTSFCFLDIRSPGLGDTAMYLCATRGELYNEQFFGPGTRLTVL.

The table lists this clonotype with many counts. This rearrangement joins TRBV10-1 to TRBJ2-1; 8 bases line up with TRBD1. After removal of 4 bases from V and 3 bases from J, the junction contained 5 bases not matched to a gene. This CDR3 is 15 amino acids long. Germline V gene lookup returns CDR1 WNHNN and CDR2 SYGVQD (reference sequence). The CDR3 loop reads CASSGRQGIYNEQFF. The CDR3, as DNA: TGCGCCAGCAGTGGTCGACAGGGGATCTACAATGAGCAGTTCTTC.

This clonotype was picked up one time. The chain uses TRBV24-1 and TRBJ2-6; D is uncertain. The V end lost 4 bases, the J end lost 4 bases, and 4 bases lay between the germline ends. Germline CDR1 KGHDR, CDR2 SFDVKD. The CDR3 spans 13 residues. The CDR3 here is CATSESGANVLTF. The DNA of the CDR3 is TGTGCCACCAGTGAGTCGGGGGCCAACGTCCTGACTTTC.

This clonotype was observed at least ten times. This CDR3 is CSARLSGVTDTQYF. The CDR3 region has the DNA TGCAGTGCTAGATTGTCGGGGGTGACCGATACGCAGTATTTT. The rearrangement links TRBV20-1 to TRBJ2-3; tentatively, D is TRBD2 (6 bases). V lost 2 bases to trimming and J lost 6 bases, with 15 bases between them. Germline V gives CDR1 DFQATT, CDR2 SNEGSKA (reference sequence). The CDR3 covers 14 residues.

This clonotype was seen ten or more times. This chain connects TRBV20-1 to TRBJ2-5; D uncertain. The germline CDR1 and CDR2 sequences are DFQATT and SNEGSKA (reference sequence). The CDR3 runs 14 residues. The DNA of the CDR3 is TGCAGCGTCATGAGGAATGGTATACTGGAGACCCAGTACTTC. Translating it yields CSVMRNGILETQYF.

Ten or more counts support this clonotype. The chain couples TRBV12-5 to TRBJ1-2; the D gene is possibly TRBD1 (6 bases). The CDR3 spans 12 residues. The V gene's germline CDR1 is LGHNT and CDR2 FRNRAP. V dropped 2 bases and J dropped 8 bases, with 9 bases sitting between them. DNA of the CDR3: TGTGCTAGTGGTTTGACAGGGTTGGGCTACACCTTC. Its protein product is CASGLTGLGYTF. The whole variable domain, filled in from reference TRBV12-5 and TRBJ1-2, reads DARVTQTPRHKVTEMGQEVTMRCQPILGHNTVFWYRQTMMQGLELLAYFRNRAPLDDSGMPKDRFSAEMPDATLATLKIQPSEPRDSAVYFCASGLTGLGYTFGSGTRLTVV.

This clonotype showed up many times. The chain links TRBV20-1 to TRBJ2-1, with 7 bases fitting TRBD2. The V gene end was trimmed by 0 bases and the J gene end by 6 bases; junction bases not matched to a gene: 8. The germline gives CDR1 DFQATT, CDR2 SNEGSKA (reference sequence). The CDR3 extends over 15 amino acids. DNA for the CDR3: TGCAGTGCTAGAGATCTTCCTAGCGGTGTCAATGAGCAGTTCTTC. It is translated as CSARDLPSGVNEQFF.

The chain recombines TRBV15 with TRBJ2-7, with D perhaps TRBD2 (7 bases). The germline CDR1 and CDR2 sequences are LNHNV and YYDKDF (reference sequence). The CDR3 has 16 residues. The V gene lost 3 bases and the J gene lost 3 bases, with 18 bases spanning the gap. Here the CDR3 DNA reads TGTGCCACCAGCAGCCCGGGGGGCAGGGGAAGCTACGAGCAGTACGTC. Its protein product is CATSSPGGRGSYEQYV.

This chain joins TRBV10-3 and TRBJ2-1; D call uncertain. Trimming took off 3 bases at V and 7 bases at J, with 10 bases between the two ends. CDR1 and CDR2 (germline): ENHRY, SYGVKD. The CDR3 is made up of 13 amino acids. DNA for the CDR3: TGTGCCATCAGTGAAGGCCTACGGAATGAGCAGTTCTTC. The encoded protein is CAISEGLRNEQFF.

The CDR3, as DNA: TGCGCCAGCAGCTTGCGCAGGGGGGAAGGAGCTAATGAAAAACTGTTTTTT. Protein product: CASSLRRGEGANEKLFF. The chain employs TRBV5-1 and TRBJ1-4; 7 bases map to TRBD1. The germline V gene encodes CDR1 SGHRS and CDR2 YFSETQ. This CDR3 has 17 amino acids. V shed 1 base, J shed 3 bases, and the junction held 9 bases outside the gene matches.

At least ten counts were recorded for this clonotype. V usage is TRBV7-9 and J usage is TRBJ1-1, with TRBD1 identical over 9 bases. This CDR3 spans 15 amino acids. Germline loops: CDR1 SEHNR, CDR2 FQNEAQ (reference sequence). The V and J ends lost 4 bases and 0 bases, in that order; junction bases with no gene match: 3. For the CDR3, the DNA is TGTGCCAGCAGCTCCTGGACAGGGGTGAACACTGAAGCTTTCTTT. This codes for CASSSWTGVNTEAFF.

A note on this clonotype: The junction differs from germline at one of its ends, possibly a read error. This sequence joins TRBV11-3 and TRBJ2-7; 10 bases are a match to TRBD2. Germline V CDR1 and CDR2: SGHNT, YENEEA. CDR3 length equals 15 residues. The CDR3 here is CASSSGLASTHEQYF. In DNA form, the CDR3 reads TGTGCTAGCAGCTCGGGACTAGCGAGTACCCACGAGCAGTACTTC.

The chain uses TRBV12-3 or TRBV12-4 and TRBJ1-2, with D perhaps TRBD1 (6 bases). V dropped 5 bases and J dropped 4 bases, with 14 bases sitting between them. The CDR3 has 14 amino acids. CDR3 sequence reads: CASSLNGGSYGYTF. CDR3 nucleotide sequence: TGTGCCAGCAGTCTGAACGGGGGCAGCTATGGCTACACCTTC.

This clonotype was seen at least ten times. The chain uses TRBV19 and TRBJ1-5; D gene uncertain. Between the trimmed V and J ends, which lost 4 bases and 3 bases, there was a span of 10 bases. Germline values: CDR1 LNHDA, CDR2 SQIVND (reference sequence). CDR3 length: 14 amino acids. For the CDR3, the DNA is TGTGCCAGTAGTACCTCCGGCTCCAATCAGCCCCAGCATTTT. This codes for CASSTSGSNQPQHF.

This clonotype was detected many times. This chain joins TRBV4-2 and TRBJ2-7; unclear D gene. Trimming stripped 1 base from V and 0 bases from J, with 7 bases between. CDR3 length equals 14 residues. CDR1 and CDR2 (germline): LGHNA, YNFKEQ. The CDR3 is CASSQGVGSYEQYF. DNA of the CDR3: TGTGCCAGCAGCCAAGGGGTAGGCTCCTACGAGCAGTACTTC.

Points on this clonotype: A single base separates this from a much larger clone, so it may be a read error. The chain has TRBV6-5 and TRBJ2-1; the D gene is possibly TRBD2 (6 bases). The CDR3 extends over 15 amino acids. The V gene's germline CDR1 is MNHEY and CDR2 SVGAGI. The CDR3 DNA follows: TGTGCCAGCACTTACTCGGGGGAGTCCTACAATGAGCAGTTCTTC. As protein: CASTYSGESYNEQFF.

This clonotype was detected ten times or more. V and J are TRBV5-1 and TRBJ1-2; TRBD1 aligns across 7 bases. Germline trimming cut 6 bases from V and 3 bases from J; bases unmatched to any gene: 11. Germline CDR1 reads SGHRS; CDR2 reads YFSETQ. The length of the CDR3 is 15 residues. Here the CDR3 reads CASTSGQVRDYGYTF. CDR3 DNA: TGCGCCAGCACGTCCGGACAGGTCCGAGACTATGGCTACACCTTC.

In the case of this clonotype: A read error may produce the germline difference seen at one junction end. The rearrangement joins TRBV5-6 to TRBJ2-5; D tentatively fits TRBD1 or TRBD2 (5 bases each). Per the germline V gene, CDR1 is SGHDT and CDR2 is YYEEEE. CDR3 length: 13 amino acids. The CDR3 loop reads CASGFIGGETQYF. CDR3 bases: TGTGCCAGCGGCTTTATTGGGGGTGAGACCCAGTACTTC.

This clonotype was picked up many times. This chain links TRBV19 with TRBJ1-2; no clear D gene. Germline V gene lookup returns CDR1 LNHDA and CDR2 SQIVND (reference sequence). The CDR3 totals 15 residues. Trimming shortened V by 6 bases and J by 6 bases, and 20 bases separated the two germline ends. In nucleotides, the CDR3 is TGTGCCAGTAGATCTGGCGCCGGGCAGAACCATGGCTACACCTTC. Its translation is CASRSGAGQNHGYTF.

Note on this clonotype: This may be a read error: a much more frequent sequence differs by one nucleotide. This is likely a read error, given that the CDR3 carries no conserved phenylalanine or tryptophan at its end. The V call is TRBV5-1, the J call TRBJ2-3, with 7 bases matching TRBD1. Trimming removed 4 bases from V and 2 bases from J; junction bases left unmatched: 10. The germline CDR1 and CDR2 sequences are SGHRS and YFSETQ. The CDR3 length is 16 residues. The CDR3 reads CASSIQTGKNTDTQYS. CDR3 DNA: TGCGCCAGCAGCATCCAGACAGGGAAAAACACAGATACGCAGTATTCT.

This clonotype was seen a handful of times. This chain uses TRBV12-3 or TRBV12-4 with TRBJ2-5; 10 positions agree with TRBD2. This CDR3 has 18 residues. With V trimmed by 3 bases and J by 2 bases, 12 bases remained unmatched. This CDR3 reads CASSLIPPSGSFQETQYF. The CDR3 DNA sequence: TGTGCCAGCAGTTTGATCCCCCCTAGCGGGAGCTTTCAAGAGACCCAGTACTTC.

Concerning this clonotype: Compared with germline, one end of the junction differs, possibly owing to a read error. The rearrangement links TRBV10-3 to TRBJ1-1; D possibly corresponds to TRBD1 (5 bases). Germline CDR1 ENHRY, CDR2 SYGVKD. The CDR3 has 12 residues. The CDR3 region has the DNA TGTGCCATCAAGGAAGGACGGGGGTGGGCTTTCTTC. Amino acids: CAIKEGRGWAFF.

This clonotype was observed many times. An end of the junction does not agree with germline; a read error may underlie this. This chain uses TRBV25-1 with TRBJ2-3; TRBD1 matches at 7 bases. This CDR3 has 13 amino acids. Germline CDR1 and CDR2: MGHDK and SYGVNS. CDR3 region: CATSTGVSNTQYF. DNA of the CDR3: TGTGCCACCAGTACAGGGGTTTCAAATACGCAGTATTTT.

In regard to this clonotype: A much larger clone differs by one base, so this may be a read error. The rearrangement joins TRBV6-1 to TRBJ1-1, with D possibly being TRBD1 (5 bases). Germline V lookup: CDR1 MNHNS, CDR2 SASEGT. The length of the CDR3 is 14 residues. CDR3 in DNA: TGTACCAGCAGTGAGGGGTTTTTGAACACTGAAGCTTTCTTT. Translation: CTSSEGFLNTEAFF.